The rows below give T cell receptor beta chains drawn from one sample of a study of blood T cell repertoires in COVID-19. This table comes from immunoSEQ multiplex PCR, and its TCRdb copy is limited to in-frame clones, with some not included. The table lists approximately 12,000 clones, around 85% of them singletons, with roughly 5.6% in the top ten. The material sequenced was peripheral blood. These receptors came from a human donor in a cohort sampled during active COVID-19. The CDR3 runs from the conserved cysteine through the conserved F or W. Each record gives: J gene, V gene, clone size, D gene, CDR3 protein, CDR3 DNA. A D gene is named only where the DNA matches it firmly. Clone size is shown for a subset of rows, as once, few, many or a class of expanded clone.

TRBJ2-5	TRBV9	NA	NA	CASSVNSGGETQYF	TGTGCCAGCAGCGTTAACTCGGGCGGGGAGACCCAGTACTTC
TRBJ2-7	TRBV28	NA	NA	CASSSGGQTFRDEQYF	TGTGCCAGCAGTTCCGGGGGACAGACCTTTAGGGACGAGCAGTACTTC
TRBJ2-1	TRBV3-1/TRBV3-2	NA	TRBD1	CASSQDRTGENYNEQFF	TGTGCCAGCAGCCAAGATAGGACAGGGGAAAACTACAATGAGCAGTTCTTC
TRBJ2-1	TRBV4-2	NA	TRBD2	CASSQDGREWSYNEQFF	TGTGCCAGCAGCCAAGATGGGCGGGAGTGGTCCTACAATGAGCAGTTCTTC
TRBJ1-1	TRBV12-3/TRBV12-4	NA	TRBD1	CASSLALGQEAFF	TGTGCCAGCAGTTTAGCGTTGGGACAGGAAGCTTTCTTT
TRBJ2-3	TRBV9	NA	TRBD2	CASSATSGSLADTQYF	TGTGCCAGCAGCGCGACTAGCGGGAGTCTTGCAGATACGCAGTATTTT
TRBJ1-1	TRBV3-1/TRBV3-2	NA	NA	CASSPQNKRGEAFF	TGTGCCAGCAGCCCACAAAACAAGCGTGGTGAAGCTTTCTTT
TRBJ1-5	TRBV28	NA	NA	CASRPGGTGQPQHF	TGTGCCAGCCGCCCTGGGGGCACGGGTCAGCCCCAGCATTTT
TRBJ2-3	TRBV21-1	NA	NA	CASSKVVSGQTASTDTQYF	TGTGCCAGCAGCAAAGTCGTTAGTGGGCAGACCGCTAGCACAGATACGCAGTATTTT
TRBJ2-1	TRBV6-4	NA	NA	CASSDSGAGGNEQFF	TGTGCCAGCAGTGACTCGGGGGCAGGAGGAAATGAGCAGTTCTTC
TRBJ2-1	TRBV4-2	NA	NA	CASSQEARWTTNYNEQFF	TGTGCCAGCAGCCAAGAGGCCCGCTGGACAACCAATTACAATGAGCAGTTCTTC
TRBJ2-2	TRBV5-6	NA	TRBD1	CASSLVGQGDTGELFF	TGTGCCAGCAGCTTGGTGGGACAGGGGGACACCGGGGAGCTGTTTTTT
TRBJ2-3	TRBV7-9	NA	NA	CASSPSTDTQYF	TGTGCCAGCAGCCCGAGCACAGATACGCAGTATTTT
TRBJ2-3	TRBV12-3/TRBV12-4	NA	NA	CASSHLANTQYF	TGTGCCAGCAGTCACCTAGCGAATACGCAGTATTTT
TRBJ1-2	TRBV15	NA	NA	CATSRDHIRQNGYTF	TGTGCCACCAGCAGGGATCACATTCGACAGAATGGCTACACCTTC
TRBJ1-1	TRBV19	NA	NA	CASSIRGPRNTEAFF	TGTGCCAGTAGTATAAGGGGCCCCCGGAACACTGAAGCTTTCTTT
TRBJ2-3	TRBV2	NA	NA	CASIQEGHDTQYF	TGTGCCAGCATCCAGGAGGGTCACGATACGCAGTATTTT
TRBJ2-3	TRBV6-2/TRBV6-3	once	TRBD2	CASSFLAGGSTDTQYF	TGTGCCAGCAGTTTTCTAGCGGGAGGGAGCACAGATACGCAGTATTTT
TRBJ2-2	TRBV7-2	NA	TRBD2	CASSTSSGDEGGELFF	TGTGCCAGCAGCACCTCTAGCGGGGATGAGGGCGGGGAGCTGTTTTTT
TRBJ2-2	TRBV19	NA	TRBD1	CASENDRGRTGELFF	TGTGCCAGCGAAAATGACAGGGGCCGCACCGGGGAGCTGTTTTTT
TRBJ1-1	TRBV28	NA	NA	CASSSQQGDRNTEAFF	TGTGCCAGCAGTTCGCAGCAGGGCGATCGGAACACTGAAGCTTTCTTT
TRBJ1-1	TRBV5-1	NA	NA	CASSLVPFQRQHDMNTEAFF	TGCGCCAGCAGCTTGGTACCCTTTCAAAGGCAGCATGACATGAACACTGAAGCTTTCTTT
TRBJ2-1	TRBV10-1	NA	NA	CASSGGQWGVSEQFF	TGCGCCAGCAGTGGGGGACAGTGGGGGGTTAGTGAGCAGTTCTTC
TRBJ2-1	TRBV5-4	NA	NA	CASSLAGVSYNEQFF	TGTGCCAGCAGCTTGGCGGGGGTTTCCTACAATGAGCAGTTCTTC